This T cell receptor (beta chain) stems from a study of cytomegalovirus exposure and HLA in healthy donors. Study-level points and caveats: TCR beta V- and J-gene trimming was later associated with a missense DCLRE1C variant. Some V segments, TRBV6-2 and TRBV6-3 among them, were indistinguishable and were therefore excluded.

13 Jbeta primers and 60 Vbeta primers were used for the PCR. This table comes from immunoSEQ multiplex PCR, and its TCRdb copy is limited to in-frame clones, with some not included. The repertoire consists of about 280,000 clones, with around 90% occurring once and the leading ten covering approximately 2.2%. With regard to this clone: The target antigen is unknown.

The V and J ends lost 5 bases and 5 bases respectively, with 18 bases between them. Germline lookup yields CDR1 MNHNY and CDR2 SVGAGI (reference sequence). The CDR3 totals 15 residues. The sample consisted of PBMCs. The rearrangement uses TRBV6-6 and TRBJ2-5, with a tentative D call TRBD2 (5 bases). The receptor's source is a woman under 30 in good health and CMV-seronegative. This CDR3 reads CASSPRQVTGETQYF. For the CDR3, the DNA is TGTGCCAGCAGTCCCAGGCAGGTCACGGGGGAGACCCAGTACTTC.